The rows below give T cell receptor beta chains drawn from one sample of a study of cytomegalovirus exposure and HLA in healthy donors. Clones were sequenced by immunoSEQ multiplex PCR, and TCRdb holds only the in-frame ones, with some missing. Among approximately 170,000 clones, over 80% were seen once, and the ten largest hold 1.2%. The specimen was PBMCs. These receptor sequences come from a boy aged 2-9 years in good health and CMV-seronegative. Both conserved end residues are part of each CDR3. D genes are given only for firm matches. For some rows the clone size is stated as once, few or many, or as a class when expanded; others skip it.

TRBJ2-1 TRBV4-2 15 . . CASSPDYDSYNEQFF TGTGCCAGCAGTCCAGACTATGACTCCTACAATGAGCAGTTCTTC
TRBJ2-7 TRBV18 13 . . CASSLPGADEQYF TGTGCCAGCTCCCTCCCAGGGGCAGATGAGCAGTACTTC
TRBJ2-2 TRBV6-6 13 . . CASTRANTGELFF TGTGCCAGCACACGAGCGAACACCGGGGAGCTGTTTTTT
TRBJ2-3 TRBV9 19 TRBD2 once CASSVPSGLENSPTDTQYF TGTGCCAGCAGCGTACCTAGCGGGCTAGAAAATTCCCCCACAGATACGCAGTATTTT
TRBJ2-1 TRBV5-1 18 . . CASSFQVSFPFSYNEQFF TGCGCCAGCAGCTTTCAGGTCTCCTTCCCTTTCTCCTACAATGAGCAGTTCTTC
TRBJ1-1 TRBV18 14 . . CASSFNRADTEAFF TGTGCCAGCTCCTTCAACAGGGCCGACACTGAAGCTTTCTTT
TRBJ1-4 TRBV15 16 . . CATSRGQQGTNEKLFF TGTGCCACCAGCAGGGGACAACAGGGAACTAATGAAAAACTGTTTTTT
TRBJ2-2 TRBV4-1 15 . . CASSPRFPNTGELFF TGCGCCAGCAGTCCCCGTTTTCCGAACACCGGGGAGCTGTTTTTT
TRBJ2-1 TRBV6-6 15 TRBD2 . CASSYGSGGRNEQFF TGTGCCAGCAGTTACGGAAGCGGGGGGCGCAATGAGCAGTTCTTC
TRBJ2-3 TRBV2 22 TRBD2 . CASSEVSLAGARRFLRTDTQYF TGTGCCAGCAGTGAAGTATCACTAGCGGGAGCAAGACGGTTTCTAAGGACAGATACGCAGTATTTT
TRBJ2-5 TRBV7-3 13 TRBD1 . CASSSDRGETQYF TGTGCCAGCAGCTCGGACAGGGGAGAGACCCAGTACTTC
TRBJ1-1 TRBV13 15 TRBD1 . CASSLRGLGDTEAFF TGTGCCAGCAGCTTAAGGGGGCTCGGGGACACTGAAGCTTTCTTT
TRBJ2-3 TRBV9 14 . . CASSAGGPGSTQYF TGTGCCAGCAGCGCGGGGGGCCCGGGGTCTACGCAGTATTTT
TRBJ2-3 TRBV6-6 16 TRBD1 . CASTATGGIGTDTQYF TGTGCCAGCACGGCAACAGGGGGAATCGGTACAGATACGCAGTATTTT
TRBJ1-5 TRBV19 12 . . CASNRWDQPQHF TGTGCCAGTAACAGATGGGATCAGCCCCAGCATTTT
TRBJ1-6 TRBV4-1 14 . . CASSQDRVDSPLHF TGCGCCAGCAGCCAAGACAGGGTCGATTCACCCCTCCACTTT
TRBJ1-1 TRBV9 15 . . CASSAHRGAETEAFF TGTGCCAGCAGCGCCCATCGGGGGGCTGAGACTGAAGCTTTCTTT
TRBJ1-2 TRBV5-4 14 . . CASSLEPNNYGYTF TGTGCCAGCAGCTTGGAGCCGAACAACTATGGCTACACCTTC
TRBJ1-4 TRBV6-6 15 . . CASSARTVTNEKLFF TGTGCCAGCAGTGCCAGGACAGTCACTAATGAAAAACTGTTTTTT
TRBJ2-2 TRBV7-9 18 TRBD1 . CASSWDRGEGRDTGELFF TGTGCCAGCAGCTGGGACAGGGGCGAAGGAAGGGACACCGGGGAGCTGTTTTTT
TRBJ1-1 TRBV5-4 14 . . CASSRGSPGTEAFF TGTGCCAGCAGCAGAGGATCCCCGGGTACTGAAGCTTTCTTT
TRBJ2-7 TRBV5-6 13 TRBD2 . CASRTSEAYEQYF TGTGCCAGCAGGACTAGCGAGGCCTACGAGCAGTACTTC
TRBJ2-3 TRBV10-1 17 TRBD2 . CASSVQAGGTSTDTQYF TGCGCCAGCAGTGTCCAAGCGGGGGGGACGAGCACAGATACGCAGTATTTT
TRBJ2-1 TRBV4-3 19 TRBD1 . CASSQELIAGTGKYNEQFF TGCGCCAGCAGCCAAGAGCTCATAGCCGGGACAGGGAAATACAATGAGCAGTTCTTC
TRBJ2-3 TRBV4-3 17 TRBD2 . CASGHAASGGATDTQYF TGCGCCAGCGGCCACGCCGCTAGCGGGGGGGCCACAGATACGCAGTATTTT
TRBJ1-1 TRBV15 12 . . CATSMDRLKAFF TGTGCCACCAGCATGGACAGATTGAAAGCTTTCTTT
TRBJ2-1 TRBV28 16 . . CASSLFGAATHNEQFF TGTGCCAGCAGTTTATTCGGAGCAGCTACACACAATGAGCAGTTCTTC
TRBJ2-1 TRBV27 16 . . CASSLYGGMYYNEQFF TGTGCCAGCAGTTTATACGGGGGAATGTATTACAATGAGCAGTTCTTC
TRBJ1-3 TRBV11-2 15 TRBD1 . CASSRERGLGNTIYF TGTGCCAGCAGTCGAGAGAGGGGGCTTGGAAACACCATATATTTT
TRBJ2-7 TRBV4-3 14 . few CASSLCGHPYEQYF TGCGCCAGCAGCCTATGCGGGCACCCCTACGAGCAGTACTTC
TRBJ1-1 TRBV5-4 15 . . CASSLAQGLDTEAFF TGTGCCAGCAGCTTGGCCCAGGGATTGGACACTGAAGCTTTCTTT
TRBJ2-6 TRBV7-9 18 TRBD1 . CASSSRDRVDSGANVLTF TGTGCCAGCAGCTCCCGGGACAGGGTTGACTCTGGGGCCAACGTCCTGACTTTC
TRBJ2-7 TRBV19 14 . . CASSMNREIYEQYF TGTGCCAGTAGCATGAACAGGGAAATCTACGAGCAGTACTTC
TRBJ1-2 TRBV5-1 13 . . CASRGKTDYGYTF TGCGCCAGCCGAGGGAAGACGGACTATGGCTACACCTTC
TRBJ1-1 TRBV20-1 11 TRBD1 . CSAAQGAEAFF TGCAGTGCGGCTCAGGGGGCTGAAGCTTTCTTT
TRBJ1-1 TRBV2 13 TRBD1 . CARTRQGRTEAFF TGTGCCAGGACCCGACAGGGACGCACTGAAGCTTTCTTT
TRBJ2-1 TRBV27 13 . . CASSLSSVHEQFF TGTGCCAGCAGTTTATCTAGCGTGCATGAGCAGTTCTTC
TRBJ2-1 TRBV11-3 17 TRBD2 . CASSRTSGRLTDNEQFF TGTGCCAGCAGCCGGACTAGCGGGAGATTGACGGACAATGAGCAGTTCTTC
TRBJ1-5 TRBV5-6 13 . . CASSTTRGQPQHF TGTGCCAGCAGCACTACGAGGGGGCAGCCCCAGCATTTT
TRBJ2-1 TRBV29-1 15 . . CSVDASQGPYNEQFF TGCAGCGTCGACGCCTCCCAGGGTCCCTACAATGAGCAGTTCTTC